This T cell receptor beta chain is from a study of blood T cell repertoires in COVID-19. During active infection, Seattle patients enrolled and were then monitored through disease. The protocol was immunoSEQ multiplex PCR, while the TCRdb copy is restricted to in-frame clones and leaves out a portion. The data hold about 90,000 clones, with 70% to 90% observed a single time. CDR1 and CDR2 from the germline V gene are SGHNT and YYREEE (reference sequence). This CDR3 comprises 17 residues. V lost 0 bases, J lost 3 bases, and 6 bases stayed unmatched. Sequenced material: peripheral blood. The rearrangement links TRBV5-4 to TRBJ2-1, with TRBD1 identical over 10 bases. The source of this sequence is a man aged 50 to 60 with COVID-19, enrolled during active disease. CDR3 in amino acids: CASSLGTGTGVYNEQFF. CDR3 in DNA: TGTGCCAGCAGCTTGGGGACCGGGACAGGGGTCTACAATGAGCAGTTCTTC.